The present entry profiles one TCR beta chain with its context. These data belong to a study of blood T cell repertoires in COVID-19. At the level of the study: PBMCs, B-cell-depleted T cells, or T cells were the source of the cDNA or gDNA that made up the material.

Germline V gene data show CDR1 as LNHNV and CDR2 as YYDKDF (reference sequence). This CDR3 comprises 13 residues. Trimming took 9 bases from V and 0 from J, leaving 11 bases between them. In the authors' methods: Reference gene primer amplification in the assay estimated nucleated cell counts. The protocol was immunoSEQ multiplex PCR, while the TCRdb copy is restricted to in-frame clones and leaves out a portion. The V and J calls and clone size come from that table; D and trimming were worked out from the DNA. The table shows roughly 230,000 clones, with about 82% occurring only once. Material: peripheral blood. The V gene is TRBV15, the J gene TRBJ2-5; D is possibly TRBD2 (7 bases). This clonotype was sampled from a woman aged 55 to 70 with active or convalescent COVID-19. The CDR3 is CATKGGNQETQYF. CDR3 coding DNA: TGTGCCACTAAGGGGGGGAACCAAGAGACCCAGTACTTC.